These 8 T cell receptor beta chains were all obtained from the same sample, sequenced in a study of glioma-infiltrating T cells after dendritic cell vaccination. Repertoires were generated with immunoSEQ multiplex PCR, while TCRdb's copy carries only in-frame clones and drops some. Of tens of thousands of clones listed, more than 80% are singletons. Sample time point: after dendritic cell vaccination, including at tumor progression/relapse. The material was blood, obtained after dendritic cell vaccination. Source of these receptors: a human donor with glioblastoma.

The chain uses TRBV5-1 and TRBJ2-3, with 12 bases lining up with TRBD1. This CDR3 is built from 17 residues. V dropped 2 bases and J dropped 4; count of bases not matched to a gene: 8. Germline V gene data show CDR1 as SGHRS and CDR2 as YFSETQ. CDR3 in amino acids: CASSLGTGGSTPDTQYF. The CDR3 DNA reads TGCGCCAGCAGCTTAGGGACAGGGGGCAGTACCCCAGATACGCAGTATTTT. The full variable domain, rest sourced from reference TRBV5-1 and TRBJ2-3, is KAGVTQTPRYLIKTRGQQVTLSCSPISGHRSVSWYQQTPGQGLQFLFEYFSETQRNKGNFPGRFSGRQFSNSRSEMNVSTLELGDSALYLCASSLGTGGSTPDTQYFGPGTRLTVL.

This sequence joins TRBV10-2 and TRBJ2-1; TRBD1 is a possible D gene (5 bases). CDR1 and CDR2 (germline): WSHSY, SAAADI. This CDR3 region has 11 residues. Trimming left V 3 bases short and J 15 bases short, with 12 bases between. CDR3 sequence (DNA): TGCGCCAGCAGTGAAGACAGCCGTTCGTTCTTC. This gives the protein CASSEDSRSFF.

The chain uses TRBV11-3 and TRBJ2-3; TRBD2 is a possible D gene (7 bases). This CDR3 contains 15 residues. The V end lost 3 bases, the J end lost 4 bases, and 14 bases lay between the germline ends. Germline V gives CDR1 SGHNT, CDR2 YENEEA. The CDR3 is CASSFGGGGPDTQYF. As DNA, the CDR3 is TGTGCCAGCAGCTTCGGAGGCGGGGGCCCAGATACGCAGTATTTT.

This chain connects TRBV27 to TRBJ2-3; the match to TRBD1 covers 8 bases. Germline CDR1 MNHEY, CDR2 SMNVEV (reference sequence). Unmatched junction bases numbered 14, after V lost 8 bases and J lost 4 bases. The CDR3 spans 16 residues. The CDR3 region has the DNA TGTGCCAGCGGGAAATGGGGCAGGGGGCTGGCAGATACGCAGTATTTT. It yields the protein CASGKWGRGLADTQYF.

Only a few counts were recorded for this clone. V is TRBV2 and J is TRBJ1-6; a possible D gene is TRBD1 (5 bases). The V and J ends lost 4 bases and 5 bases respectively, with 12 bases between them. The CDR3 is 15 amino acids. Germline V CDR1 and CDR2: SNHLY, FYNNEI. DNA of the CDR3: TGTGCCAGCAGTGCCAGGGTTGCCAATAATTCACCCCTCCACTTT. Its protein is CASSARVANNSPLHF.

The chain uses TRBV2 and TRBJ2-5, with 8 bases lining up with TRBD2. The CDR3 runs 14 residues. V shed 10 bases and J 5 bases; nucleotides not matched to a gene: 12. In germline, CDR1 is SNHLY, CDR2 FYNNEI. The CDR3 DNA follows: TGTGCCACCAACCGGGGGGGCGAGGGGGAGACCCAGTACTTC. As protein: CATNRGGEGETQYF.

This clone was seen a few times. V and J are TRBV19 and TRBJ1-6; TRBD1 aligns across 10 bases. This CDR3 has 16 amino acids. The junction had 7 bases not matched to a gene; V was cut back by 2 bases and J by 9 bases. Germline-derived CDR1 and CDR2 are LNHDA and SQIVND (reference sequence). The CDR3 is CASSIRQGAFGSPLHF. The CDR3 DNA follows: TGTGCCAGTAGTATACGACAGGGGGCCTTTGGTTCACCCCTCCACTTT.

This clone was seen only a few times. V and J are TRBV6-4 and TRBJ1-1; perhaps TRBD1 as D (6 bases). The V gene lost 3 bases and the J gene lost 2 bases, with 10 bases spanning the gap. In germline, CDR1 is MRHNA, CDR2 SNTAGT. The CDR3 is 14 amino acids. CDR3 region: CASSEGGDNTEAFF. In DNA form, the CDR3 reads TGTGCCAGCAGTGAAGGGGGGGATAACACTGAAGCTTTCTTT.